The T cell receptor beta chain described here comes from a study of radiation and T cells in renal cell carcinoma. Findings and caveats of the study: Baseline intratumoral clonotype presence is unknown without pretreatment biopsies. From baseline, blood top tumor clonotypes peaked at 2 weeks post-radiation.

Here immunoSEQ multiplex PCR was the method, and the copy in TCRdb shows in-frame clones only, minus some. The sample carries some 150,000 clones, roughly 80% recorded once. Time point reported: baseline pretreatment blood. The sample's treatment: 15 Gy SBRT to primary tumor, nephrectomy 4 weeks later. Comments on this clone: The antigen is undetermined.

V shed 4 bases and J shed 5 bases, with 17 bases lying between them. This CDR3 is built from 14 residues. Germline lookup yields CDR1 SQVTM and CDR2 ANQGSEA. The rearrangement joins TRBV29-1 to TRBJ2-5; TRBD1 is a possible D gene (6 bases). This clonotype originated in a woman between 45 and 65 years old with renal cell carcinoma. The material sequenced was blood, taken from a patient whose treatment included radiotherapy and nephrectomy. The CDR3 protein is CSVVGQGTGETQYF. The CDR3 DNA sequence: TGCAGCGTTGTGGGTCAGGGGACGGGGGAGACCCAGTACTTC.